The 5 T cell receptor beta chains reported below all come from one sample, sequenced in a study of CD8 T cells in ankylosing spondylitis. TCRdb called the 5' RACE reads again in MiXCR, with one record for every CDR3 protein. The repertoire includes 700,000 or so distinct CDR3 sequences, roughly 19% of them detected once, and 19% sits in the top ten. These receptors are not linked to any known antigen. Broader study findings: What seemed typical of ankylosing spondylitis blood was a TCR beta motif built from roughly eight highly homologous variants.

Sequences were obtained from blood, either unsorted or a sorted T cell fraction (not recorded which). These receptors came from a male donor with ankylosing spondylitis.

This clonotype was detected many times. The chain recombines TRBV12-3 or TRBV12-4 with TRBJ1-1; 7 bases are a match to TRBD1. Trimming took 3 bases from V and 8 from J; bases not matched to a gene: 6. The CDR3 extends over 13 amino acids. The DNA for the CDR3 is TGTGCCAGCAGTTTTAGAGGGACAGAAGAAGCTTTCTTT. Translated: CASSFRGTEEAFF.

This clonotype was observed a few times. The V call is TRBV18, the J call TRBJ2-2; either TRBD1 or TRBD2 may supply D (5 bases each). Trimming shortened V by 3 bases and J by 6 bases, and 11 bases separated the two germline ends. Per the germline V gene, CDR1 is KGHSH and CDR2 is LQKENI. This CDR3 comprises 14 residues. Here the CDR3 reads CASSPFRDPGELFF. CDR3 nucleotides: TGTGCCAGCTCACCCTTCAGGGACCCCGGGGAGCTGTTTTTT.

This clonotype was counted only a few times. DNA of the CDR3: TGTGCCAGCAGTCCGCGACAGGAGATCTGGCTGTTTTTT. Protein: CASSPRQEIWLFF. The chain combines TRBV28 with TRBJ2-2; possible D gene TRBD1, 6 bases. The ends were cut back, 5 bases at V and 13 bases at J, with 17 bases in the middle. This CDR3 is built from 13 residues. The V gene's germline CDR1 is MDHEN and CDR2 SYDVKM.

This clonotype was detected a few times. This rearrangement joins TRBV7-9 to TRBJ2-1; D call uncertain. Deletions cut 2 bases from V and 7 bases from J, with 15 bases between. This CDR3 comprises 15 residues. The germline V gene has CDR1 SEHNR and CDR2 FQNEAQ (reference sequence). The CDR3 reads CASSLIVGYWNEQFF. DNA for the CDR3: TGTGCCAGCAGCTTAATAGTGGGGTATTGGAATGAGCAGTTCTTC.

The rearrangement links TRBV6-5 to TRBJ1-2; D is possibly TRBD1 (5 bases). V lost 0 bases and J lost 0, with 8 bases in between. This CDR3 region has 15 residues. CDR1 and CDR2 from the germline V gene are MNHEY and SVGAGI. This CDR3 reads CASSYSEGSNYGYTF. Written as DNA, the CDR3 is TGTGCCAGCAGTTACTCGGAGGGGTCTAACTATGGCTACACCTTC.